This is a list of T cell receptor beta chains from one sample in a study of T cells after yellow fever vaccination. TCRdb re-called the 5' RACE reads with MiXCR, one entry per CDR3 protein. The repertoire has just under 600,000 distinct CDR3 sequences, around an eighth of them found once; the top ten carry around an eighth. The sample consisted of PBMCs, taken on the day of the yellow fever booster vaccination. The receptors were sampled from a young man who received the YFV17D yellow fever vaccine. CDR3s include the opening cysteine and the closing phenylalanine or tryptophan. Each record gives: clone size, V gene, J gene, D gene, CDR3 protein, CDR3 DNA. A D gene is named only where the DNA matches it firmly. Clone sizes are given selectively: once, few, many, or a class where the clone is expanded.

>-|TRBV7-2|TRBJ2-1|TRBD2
CASSLRASGSFVYNEQFF
TGTGCCAGCAGCTTGAGGGCTAGCGGGAGTTTTGTGTATAATGAGCAGTTCTTC
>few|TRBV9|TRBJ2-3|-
CASSISYLGTDTQYF
TGTGCCAGCAGCATCTCGTACCTTGGCACAGATACGCAGTATTTT
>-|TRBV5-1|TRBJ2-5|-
CASSLEDPRVGETQYF
TGCGCCAGCAGCTTGGAGGACCCAAGGGTAGGGGAGACCCAGTACTTC
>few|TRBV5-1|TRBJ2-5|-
CASSSPPLRETQYF
TGCGCCAGCAGCTCCCCACCCCTGAGGGAGACCCAGTACTTC
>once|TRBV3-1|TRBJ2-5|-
CASSPLGYQETQHF
TGTGCCAGCAGCCCCCTAGGCTACCAAGAGACCCAGCACTTC
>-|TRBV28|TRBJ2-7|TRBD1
CASSLGTEGSYEQYF
TGTGCCAGCAGTTTGGGGACAGAAGGCTCCTACGAGCAGTACTTC
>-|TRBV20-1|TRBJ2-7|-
CSAMQALGSEQYF
TGCAGTGCTATGCAGGCACTAGGTAGCGAGCAGTACTTC
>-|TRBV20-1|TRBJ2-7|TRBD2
CSARDPSGSMYEQYF
TGCAGTGCTAGAGATCCTAGCGGGAGCATGTACGAGCAGTACTTC
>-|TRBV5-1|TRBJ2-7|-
CASSLGGTSMEEQYF
TGCGCCAGCAGCTTGGGTGGGACTTCCATGGAAGAGCAGTACTTC
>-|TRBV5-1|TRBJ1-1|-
CASSLAWKGGNTEAFF
TGCGCCAGCAGCTTGGCTTGGAAAGGGGGGAACACTGAAGCTTTCTTT
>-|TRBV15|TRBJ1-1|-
CATSPRHGGAFF
TGTGCCACCAGCCCTAGGCATGGGGGAGCTTTCTTT
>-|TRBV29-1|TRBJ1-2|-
CSVRSGPGQYGYTF
TGCAGCGTTAGATCTGGGCCGGGGCAGTATGGCTACACCTTC
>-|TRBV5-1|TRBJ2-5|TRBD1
CASSISPTGTGGETQYF
TGCGCCAGCAGCATATCGCCGACCGGGACAGGTGGGGAGACCCAGTACTTC
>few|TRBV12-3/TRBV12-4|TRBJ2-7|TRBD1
CASTPGQGASYEQYF
TGTGCCAGCACCCCAGGACAGGGGGCTTCCTACGAGCAGTACTTC
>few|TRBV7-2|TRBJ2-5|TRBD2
CASSLNLAGGRETQYF
TGTGCCAGCAGCTTAAACTTAGCGGGAGGAAGGGAGACCCAGTACTTC
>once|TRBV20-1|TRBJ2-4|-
CSAKDRVSVNIQYF
TGCAGTGCTAAGGACCGGGTCTCTGTAAACATTCAGTACTTC
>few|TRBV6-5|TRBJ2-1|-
CASSSASNEQFF
TGTGCCAGCAGTTCTGCCTCCAATGAGCAGTTCTTC
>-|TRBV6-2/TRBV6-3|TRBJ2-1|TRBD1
CASSSQTGQRYNEQFF
TGTGCCAGCAGTTCCCAGACAGGGCAAAGGTACAATGAGCAGTTCTTC
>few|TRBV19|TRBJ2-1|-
CASSNRDRRAHEQFF
TGTGCCAGTAGCAACCGGGACCGACGGGCTCATGAGCAGTTCTTC
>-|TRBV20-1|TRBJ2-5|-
CSASRGAVQETQYF
TGCAGTGCTAGCCGGGGCGCAGTCCAAGAGACCCAGTACTTC
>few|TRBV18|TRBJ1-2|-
CASSEDRIYGYTF
TGTGCCAGCTCAGAAGACAGGATATATGGCTACACCTTC
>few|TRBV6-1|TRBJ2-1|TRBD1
CASSGGTGSYNEQFF
TGTGCCAGCAGTGGCGGGACAGGGAGCTACAATGAGCAGTTCTTC
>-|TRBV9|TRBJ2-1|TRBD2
CASSGGTSGSNEQFF
TGTGCCAGCAGCGGAGGGACTAGCGGGAGCAATGAGCAGTTCTTC
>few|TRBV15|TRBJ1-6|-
CATSRNSGAYSPLHF
TGTGCCACCAGCAGAAATTCAGGGGCGTATTCACCCCTCCACTTT
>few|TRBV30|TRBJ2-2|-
CAWRFYRGLGTGELFF
TGTGCCTGGAGGTTCTATAGGGGACTGGGCACCGGGGAGCTGTTTTTT
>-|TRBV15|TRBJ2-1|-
CATSRGEGGGSEQFF
TGTGCCACCAGCAGAGGTGAGGGGGGGGGCAGTGAGCAGTTCTTC
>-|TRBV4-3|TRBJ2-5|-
CASSHLGGETQYF
TGCGCCAGCAGCCACCTTGGGGGGGAGACCCAGTACTTC
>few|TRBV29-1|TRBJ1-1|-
CSVVGFTEAFF
TGCAGCGTTGTTGGATTCACTGAAGCTTTCTTT
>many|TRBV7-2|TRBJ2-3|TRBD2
CASTPGGDTQYF
TGTGCCAGCACTCCGGGGGGAGATACGCAGTATTTT
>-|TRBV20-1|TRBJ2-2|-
CSARRTETYTGELFF
TGCAGTGCTAGAAGGACAGAAACTTACACCGGGGAGCTGTTTTTT
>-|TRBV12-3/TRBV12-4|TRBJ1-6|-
CASRPDGYNSPLHF
TGTGCCAGCAGGCCAGACGGGTATAATTCACCCCTCCACTTT
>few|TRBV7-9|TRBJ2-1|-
CASSLAVARQNEQFF
TGTGCCAGCAGCTTAGCGGTGGCGCGGCAAAATGAGCAGTTCTTC
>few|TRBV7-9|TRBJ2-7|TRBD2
CASSPGLAGVWEQYF
TGTGCCAGCAGTCCAGGACTAGCGGGAGTCTGGGAGCAGTACTTC
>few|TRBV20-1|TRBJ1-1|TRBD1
CSVSQGAETEAFF
TGCAGTGTAAGCCAGGGGGCGGAAACTGAAGCTTTCTTT
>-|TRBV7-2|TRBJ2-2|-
CASSLAPGTGELFF
TGTGCCAGCAGCTTAGCGCCGGGCACCGGGGAGCTGTTTTTT
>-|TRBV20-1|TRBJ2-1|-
CSARDPGLPNNEQFF
TGCAGTGCTAGAGATCCAGGACTACCGAACAATGAGCAGTTCTTC
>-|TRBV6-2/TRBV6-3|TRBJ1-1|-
CASSYLVKTGEAFF
TGTGCCAGCAGTTACCTGGTCAAGACGGGTGAAGCTTTCTTT
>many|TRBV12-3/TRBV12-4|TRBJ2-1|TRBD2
CASSFGTSGTEQFF
TGTGCCAGCAGTTTCGGGACTAGCGGCACTGAGCAGTTCTTC
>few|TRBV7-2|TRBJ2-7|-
CASSLYRDRTYEQYF
TGTGCCAGCAGCTTATACCGGGATAGGACCTACGAGCAGTACTTC
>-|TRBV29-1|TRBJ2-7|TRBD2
CSVGPAGAYEQYF
TGCAGCGTTGGTCCAGCGGGGGCCTACGAGCAGTACTTC
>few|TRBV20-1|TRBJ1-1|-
CSASSDPNEAFF
TGCAGTGCTAGCTCGGATCCGAATGAAGCTTTCTTT
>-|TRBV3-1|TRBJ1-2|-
CASSQGLGVVRYGYTF
TGTGCCAGCAGCCAAGGGTTAGGAGTAGTTCGCTATGGCTACACCTTC